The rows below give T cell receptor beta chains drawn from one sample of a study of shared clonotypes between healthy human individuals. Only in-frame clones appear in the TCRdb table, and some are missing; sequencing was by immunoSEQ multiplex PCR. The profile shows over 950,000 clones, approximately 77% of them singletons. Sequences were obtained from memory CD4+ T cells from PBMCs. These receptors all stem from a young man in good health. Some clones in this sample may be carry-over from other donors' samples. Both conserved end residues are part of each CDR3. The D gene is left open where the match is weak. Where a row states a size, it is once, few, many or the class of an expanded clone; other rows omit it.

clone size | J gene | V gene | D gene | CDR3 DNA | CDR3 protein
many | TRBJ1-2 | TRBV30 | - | TGTGCCTGGAGTCAGGTTTATGGCTACACCTTC | CAWSQVYGYTF
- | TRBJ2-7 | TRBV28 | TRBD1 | TGTGCCAGCAGTTTAAGGTCAGGGGGAAATGTGAAGCAGTACTTC | CASSLRSGGNVKQYF
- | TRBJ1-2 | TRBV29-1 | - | TGCAGCGTTGGGCAGAATACTAACTATGGCTACACCTTC | CSVGQNTNYGYTF
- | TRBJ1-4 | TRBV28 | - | TGTGCCAGCAGTTTTCAGTGGGGAACCAATGAAAAACTGTTTTTT | CASSFQWGTNEKLFF
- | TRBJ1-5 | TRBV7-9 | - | TGTGCCAGCAGCTTAGGGAACGGGGGACGGGTCAATCAGCCCCAGCATTTT | CASSLGNGGRVNQPQHF
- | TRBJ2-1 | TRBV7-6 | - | TGTGCCAGCAGCCTAGGTACCTACAATGAGCAGTTCTTC | CASSLGTYNEQFF
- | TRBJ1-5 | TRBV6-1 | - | TGTGGAGTAGGACAGCCTTATAGCAATCAGCCCCAGCATTTT | CGVGQPYSNQPQHF
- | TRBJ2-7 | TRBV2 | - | TGTGCCAGCAGAGCCAGACTAGTATCCCGCTCCGAGCAGTACTTC | CASRARLVSRSEQYF
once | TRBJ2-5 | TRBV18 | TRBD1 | TGTGCCAGCTCGCCCGGGACAGCCGCGGAAACCCAGTACTTC | CASSPGTAAETQYF
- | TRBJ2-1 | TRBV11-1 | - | TGTGCCAGCAGCTTAGGGGCGGACAGCTCCTACAATGAGCAGTTCTTC | CASSLGADSSYNEQFF
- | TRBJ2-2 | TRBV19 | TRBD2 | TGTGCCATCGGGACTAGCGGGAGGGCGGGCACCGGGGAGCTGTTTTTT | CAIGTSGRAGTGELFF
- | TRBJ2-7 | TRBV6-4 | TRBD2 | TGTGCCAGCAGAGCGACTAGCAGCTCCTACGAGCAGTACTTC | CASRATSSSYEQYF
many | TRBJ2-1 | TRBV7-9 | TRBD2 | TGTGCCAGCAGCTTAGGAGAAGCGGGGTACAATGAGCAGTTCTTC | CASSLGEAGYNEQFF
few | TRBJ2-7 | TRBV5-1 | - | TGCGCCAGCAGCTTGAGCGGGTTGCTCGGTGAGCAGTACTTC | CASSLSGLLGEQYF
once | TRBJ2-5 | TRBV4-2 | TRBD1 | TGTGCCAGCAGCCAAGACCGACAGGGCTCGGTTCGGACCCAGTACTTC | CASSQDRQGSVRTQYF
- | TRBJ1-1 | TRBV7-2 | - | TGTGCCAGCAGCTTAGAGGTCCGGGGGTGGGCTGAAGCTTTCTTT | CASSLEVRGWAEAFF
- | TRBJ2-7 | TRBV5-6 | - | TGTGCCAGCGGCCGGACAGACTCCTACGAGCAGTACTTC | CASGRTDSYEQYF
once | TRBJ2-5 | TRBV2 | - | TGTGCCAGCAGTGAAGGGAGAAGCGGGGAGACCCAGTACTTC | CASSEGRSGETQYF
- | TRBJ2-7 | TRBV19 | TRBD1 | TGTGCCAGTGCTCCAGGGGGATTGAACTACGAGCAGTACTTC | CASAPGGLNYEQYF
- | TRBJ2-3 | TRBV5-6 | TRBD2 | TGTGCCAGCAGCACAGCGGGAGGACGGGATACGCAGTATTTT | CASSTAGGRDTQYF
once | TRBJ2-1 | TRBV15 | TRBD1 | TGTGCCACGCGGGACAGGGGCTCCAATGAGCAGTTCTTC | CATRDRGSNEQFF
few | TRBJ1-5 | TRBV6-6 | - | TGTGCCAGCACCACACGGAAGGGTAAGAGCAATCAGCCCCAGCATTTT | CASTTRKGKSNQPQHF
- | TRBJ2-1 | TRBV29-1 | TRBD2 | TGCAGCGTACGGCGGGGGGACAATGAGCAGTTCTTC | CSVRRGDNEQFF
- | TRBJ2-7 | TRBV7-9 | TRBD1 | TGTGCCAGCAGCCCGGGACAGGGGGCCTACAGCTCCTACGAGCAGTACTTC | CASSPGQGAYSSYEQYF
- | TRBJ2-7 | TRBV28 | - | TGTGCCAGCAGCTTTGCTGGCGGTGGGGACGAGCAGTACTTC | CASSFAGGGDEQYF
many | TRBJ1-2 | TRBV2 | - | TGTGCCAGCAGTGTTTCCTTCCGACAGAACTATGGCTACACCTTC | CASSVSFRQNYGYTF
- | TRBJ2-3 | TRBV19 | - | TGTGCCAGTAGTATAGGGAAGGGGCGGGCCCGCACAGATACGCAGTATTTT | CASSIGKGRARTDTQYF
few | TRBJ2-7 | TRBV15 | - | TGTGCCACCAGCAGAGATCGAGGGGATGAGCAGTACTTC | CATSRDRGDEQYF
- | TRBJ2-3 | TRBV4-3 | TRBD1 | TGCGCCAGCAGCCAACAGGGGGGGACAGGGGATGGGCCGCAGTATTTT | CASSQQGGTGDGPQYF
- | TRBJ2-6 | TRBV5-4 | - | TGTGCCAGCTCACTATCCGGGGCCAACGTCCTGACTTTC | CASSLSGANVLTF
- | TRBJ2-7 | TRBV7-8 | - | TGTGCCAGCATGGGACCGTCTGCCGAGCAGTACTTC | CASMGPSAEQYF
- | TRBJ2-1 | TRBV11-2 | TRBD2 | TGTGCCAGCAGCTTAAGCCTAGCGGGAGGGATGGGTGAGCAGTTCTTC | CASSLSLAGGMGEQFF
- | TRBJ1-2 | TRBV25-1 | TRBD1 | TGTGCCAGCAGTGAAACAGGGGGCCCAAACTATGGCTACACCTTC | CASSETGGPNYGYTF
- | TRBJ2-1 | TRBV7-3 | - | TGTGCCAGCAGCCCAACTAAATACAATGAGCAGTTCTTC | CASSPTKYNEQFF
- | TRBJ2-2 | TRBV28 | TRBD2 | TGTGCCAGCAAACCGGGACTAGCGGACACCGGGGAGCTGTTTTTT | CASKPGLADTGELFF
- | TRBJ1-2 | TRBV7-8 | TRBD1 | TGTGCCAGCAGCCCCCGGACAGGGTACTATGGCTACACCTTC | CASSPRTGYYGYTF
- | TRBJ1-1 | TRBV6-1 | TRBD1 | TGTGCCAGCAGCCGGACAGGGGTGAACACTGAAGCTTTCTTT | CASSRTGVNTEAFF
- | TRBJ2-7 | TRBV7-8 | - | TGTGCCAGCAGCCGGCCGGGACTGCCTTACGAGCAGTACTTC | CASSRPGLPYEQYF
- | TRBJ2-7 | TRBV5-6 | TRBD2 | TGTGCCAGCAGCTTGGTTGGACTAGCGTTCCGGGAGCAGTACTTC | CASSLVGLAFREQYF
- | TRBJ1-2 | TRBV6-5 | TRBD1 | TGTGCCAGCAGTTACTCGGCACAGGGGAACAATGGCTACACCTTC | CASSYSAQGNNGYTF